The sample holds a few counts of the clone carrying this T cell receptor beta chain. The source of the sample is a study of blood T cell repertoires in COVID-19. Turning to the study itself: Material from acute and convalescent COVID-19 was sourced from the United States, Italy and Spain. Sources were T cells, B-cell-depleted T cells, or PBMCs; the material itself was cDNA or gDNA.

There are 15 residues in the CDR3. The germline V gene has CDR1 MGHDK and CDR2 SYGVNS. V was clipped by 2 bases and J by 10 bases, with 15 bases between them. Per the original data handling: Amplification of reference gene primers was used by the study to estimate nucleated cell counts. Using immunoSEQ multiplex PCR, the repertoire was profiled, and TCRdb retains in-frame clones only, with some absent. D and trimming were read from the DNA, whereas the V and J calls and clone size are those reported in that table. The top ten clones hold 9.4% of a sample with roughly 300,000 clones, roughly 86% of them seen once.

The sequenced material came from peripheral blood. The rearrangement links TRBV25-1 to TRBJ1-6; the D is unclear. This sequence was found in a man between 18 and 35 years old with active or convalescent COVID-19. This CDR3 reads CASSEIGRGVSPLHF. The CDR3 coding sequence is TGTGCCAGCAGTGAAATAGGACGGGGTGTGTCACCCCTCCACTTT.